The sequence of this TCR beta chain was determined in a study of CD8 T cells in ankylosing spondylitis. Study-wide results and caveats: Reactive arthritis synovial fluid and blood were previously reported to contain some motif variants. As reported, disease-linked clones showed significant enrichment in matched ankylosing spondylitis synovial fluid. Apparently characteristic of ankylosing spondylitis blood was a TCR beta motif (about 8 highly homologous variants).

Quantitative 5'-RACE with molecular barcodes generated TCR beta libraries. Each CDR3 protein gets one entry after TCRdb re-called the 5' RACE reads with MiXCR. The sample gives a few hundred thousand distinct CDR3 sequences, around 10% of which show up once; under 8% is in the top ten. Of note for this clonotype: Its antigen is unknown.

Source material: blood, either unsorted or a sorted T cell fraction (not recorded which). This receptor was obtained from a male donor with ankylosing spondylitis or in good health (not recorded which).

CDR3 coding DNA: TGTGCCAGCAGCCAACCGTCGGACGTAAACATTCAGTACTTC. Encoded protein: CASSQPSDVNIQYF. The chain employs TRBV11-2 and TRBJ2-4; D is uncertain. The V gene lost 5 bases and the J gene lost 6 bases, with 14 bases spanning the gap. Germline V gene lookup returns CDR1 SGHAT and CDR2 FQNNGV. The CDR3 length is 14 residues.